These 32 T cell receptor beta chains share one sample of origin, sequenced in a study of CD8 T cells in Susac syndrome. About 0.5 to 1 ug RNA was reverse transcribed with random hexamers. TCRdb re-called the immunoSEQ multiplex PCR reads with MiXCR, one entry per CDR3 protein. The sample gives 190,000 or so distinct CDR3 sequences, approximately 95% of which show up once; 0.082% is in the top ten. Sequenced material: CD4+ T cells from PBMCs. These receptor sequences come from a human donor with multiple sclerosis.

This clonotype was detected once. The rearrangement uses TRBV30 and TRBJ1-2; D gene ambiguous. The CDR3 contains 12 residues. Trimming shortened V by 0 bases and J by 4 bases, and 6 bases separated the two germline ends. Germline CDR1 reads GTSNPN; CDR2 reads SVGIG (reference sequence). The DNA for the CDR3 is TGTGCCTGGAGTGTCCATGTCTATGGCTACACCTTC. Protein: CAWSVHVYGYTF. Looking up the rest from reference TRBV30 and TRBJ1-2 gives the full variable domain: SQTIHQWPATLVQPVGSPLSLECTVEGTSNPNLYWYRQAAGRGLQLLFYSVGIGQISSEVPQNLSASRPQDRQFILSSKKLLLSDSGFYLCAWSVHVYGYTFGSGTRLTVV.

This clonotype occurred a few times. The V gene is TRBV9, the J gene TRBJ2-7; 7 nucleotides line up with TRBD1. The CDR3 runs 15 residues. Germline-derived CDR1 and CDR2 are SGDLS and YYNGEE. V lost 3 bases to trimming and J lost 3 bases; unmatched junction nucleotides: 9. The CDR3 protein is CASSAYAGTDYEQYF. The CDR3 DNA follows: TGTGCCAGCAGCGCCTACGCCGGGACAGACTACGAGCAGTACTTC.

CDR3 region: CASSLTSMNEQFF. The CDR3 DNA reads TGTGCCAGCAGCTTAACGAGTATGAATGAGCAGTTCTTC. This rearrangement joins TRBV7-9 to TRBJ2-1, with D unresolved. V dropped 2 bases and J dropped 7 bases, with 9 bases sitting between them. The CDR3 extends over 13 amino acids. Germline CDR1 reads SEHNR; CDR2 reads FQNEAQ (reference sequence).

V and J are TRBV7-9 and TRBJ2-6; D possibly corresponds to TRBD2 (7 bases). Germline V CDR1 and CDR2: SEHNR, FQNEAQ (reference sequence). The CDR3 extends over 18 amino acids. V was cut by 1 base and J by 0 bases, with 13 bases left in between. The CDR3 region has the DNA TGTGCCAGCAGCTTAGATCATGGGGGGGCCTCTGGGGCCAACGTCCTGACTTTC. Translating gives CASSLDHGGASGANVLTF.

The chain uses TRBV5-6 and TRBJ2-7; no clear D. V lost 0 bases to trimming and J lost 6 bases, with 7 bases between them. CDR1 is SGHDT, CDR2 YYEEEE, per germline. The CDR3 runs to 12 residues. The CDR3 DNA is TGTGCCAGCAGCTTGGCTATGGGCGAGCAGTACGTC. It is translated as CASSLAMGEQYV.

CDR3: CSARFAGRETQYF. The CDR3, as DNA: TGCAGTGCTAGGTTCGCAGGCAGGGAGACCCAGTACTTC. This rearrangement joins TRBV20-1 to TRBJ2-5, with no clear D. The CDR3 consists of 13 residues. The V end was cut by 3 bases, the J end by 5 bases, with 13 bases between. In germline, CDR1 is DFQATT, CDR2 SNEGSKA (reference sequence).

This clonotype was recorded once. The rearrangement joins TRBV29-1 to TRBJ2-7, with D perhaps matching TRBD1 (5 bases). This CDR3 region has 12 residues. V lost 7 bases to trimming and J lost 3 bases, with 13 bases between them. Germline CDR1 SQVTM, CDR2 ANQGSEA. As DNA, the CDR3 is TGCAGCGCGGACAAGCCCTTCTACGAGCAGTACGTC. Its protein product is CSADKPFYEQYV.

V is TRBV20-1 and J is TRBJ2-1; unclear D gene. V was cut by 1 base and J by 9 bases, with 7 bases left in between. Germline V lookup: CDR1 DFQATT, CDR2 SNEGSKA (reference sequence). CDR3 size: 11 residues. CDR3 DNA sequence: TGCAGTGCTAGAGTTTACCCTGAGCAGTTCTTC. Translating it yields CSARVYPEQFF.

The chain employs TRBV5-1 and TRBJ2-5; 8 nucleotides match TRBD2. This CDR3 spans 17 amino acids. The J segment lost 1 base and the V segment lost 0 bases, leaving 8 bases of the junction unmatched. The germline V gene encodes CDR1 SGHRS and CDR2 YFSETQ. Written as DNA, the CDR3 is TGCGCCAGCAGCTTGGCCCCCAGCGGGGGAACCCAAGAGACCCAGTACTTC. Protein product: CASSLAPSGGTQETQYF.

This chain links TRBV9 with TRBJ2-3; 9 nucleotides match TRBD1. Per the germline V gene, CDR1 is SGDLS and CDR2 is YYNGEE. J lost 6 bases, V lost 4 bases, and 9 bases had no gene match. This CDR3 comprises 15 residues. CDR3 DNA sequence: TGTGCCAGCAGCCTCGGGACAGGGCCGCCCGATACGCAGTATTTT. Encoded protein: CASSLGTGPPDTQYF.

The V gene is TRBV29-1, the J gene TRBJ1-1, with 9 bases lining up with TRBD1. This CDR3 region has 11 residues. V lost 6 bases to trimming and J lost 7 bases; unmatched junction nucleotides: 3. The germline CDR1 and CDR2 sequences are SQVTM and ANQGSEA. The CDR3 DNA sequence: TGCAGCGTGAGACAGGGGGGTGAAGCTTTCTTT. As protein: CSVRQGGEAFF.

The CDR3 DNA sequence: TGTGCCAGCAGCTCGCAGGTGGCGGTTGACTATGGCTACACCTTC. Its protein product is CASSSQVAVDYGYTF. The chain employs TRBV4-2 and TRBJ1-2; D is undetermined. Trimming pared 5 bases from V and 3 bases from J, leaving 16 bases between. The CDR3 covers 15 residues. CDR1 LGHNA and CDR2 YNFKEQ come from the germline V gene.

The chain joins TRBV20-1 to TRBJ2-7; 7 bases are a match to TRBD1. The CDR3 runs 13 residues. V lost 1 base, J lost 6 bases, and 6 bases stayed unmatched. Germline V gene sequence: CDR1 DFQATT, CDR2 SNEGSKA (reference sequence). The CDR3 loop reads CSARGTGRREQYF. In DNA form, the CDR3 reads TGCAGTGCTAGAGGGACAGGACGGCGCGAGCAGTACTTC.

The chain couples TRBV29-1 to TRBJ2-1; D is possibly TRBD2 (5 bases). The CDR3 length is 13 residues. Trimming removed 8 bases from V and 9 bases from J, with 20 bases in between. Germline-derived CDR1 and CDR2 are SQVTM and ANQGSEA. The CDR3 loop is CSQTRLAGGEQFF. DNA of the CDR3: TGCAGCCAAACAAGGCTAGCTGGCGGTGAGCAGTTCTTC.

This chain links TRBV7-8 with TRBJ2-5; 7 bases match TRBD2. The CDR3 is made up of 15 amino acids. The ends lost 5 bases at V and 5 bases at J; junction bases unmatched: 11. In germline, CDR1 is SGHVS, CDR2 FQNEAQ. The CDR3, as DNA: TGTGCCAGCAGCCTCCTCCTGACTAGCTGGGAGACCCAGTACTTC. It codes for CASSLLLTSWETQYF.

The rearrangement joins TRBV12-3 or TRBV12-4 to TRBJ2-1; the D gene is possibly TRBD1 (6 bases). CDR3 length: 13 amino acids. Trimming pared 7 bases from V and 7 bases from J, leaving 14 bases between. Here the CDR3 DNA reads TGTGCCAGCATCCAGGGGTTCGGAAATGAGCAGTTCTTC. It codes for CASIQGFGNEQFF.

The chain recombines TRBV29-1 with TRBJ1-3; D is uncertain. The V gene lost 4 bases and the J gene lost 1 base, with 8 bases spanning the gap. From germline, CDR1 is SQVTM and CDR2 ANQGSEA. The CDR3 is made up of 13 amino acids. CDR3 DNA: TGCAGCGTTGTCGGACTTTCTGGAAACACCATATATTTT. It specifies CSVVGLSGNTIYF.

This clonotype has a single count. The DNA for the CDR3 is TGTGCCAGCCATGGGACGGTAAGCTCCTACAATGAGCAGTTCTTC. It specifies CASHGTVSSYNEQFF. This chain connects TRBV25-1 to TRBJ2-1, with D tentatively TRBD1 or TRBD2 (5 bases each). Germline loops: CDR1 MGHDK, CDR2 SYGVNS. This CDR3 is 15 amino acids long. Trimming stripped 8 bases from V and 0 bases from J, with 14 bases between.

The genes are TRBV3-1 and TRBJ1-2; TRBD1 agrees at 7 bases. The CDR3 spans 13 residues. Germline CDR1 is LGHDT and CDR2 is YNNKEL (reference sequence). Germline trimming cut 3 bases from V and 4 bases from J; bases unmatched to any gene: 2. The CDR3 DNA follows: TGTGCCAGCAGCCAGGGGACAGTCTATGGCTACACCTTC. Encoded protein: CASSQGTVYGYTF. The full variable domain, its missing parts supplied by reference TRBV3-1 and TRBJ1-2, is DTAVSQTPKYLVTQMGNDKSIKCEQNLGHDTMYWYKQDSKKFLKIMFSYNNKELIINETVPNRFSPKSPDKAHLNLHINSLELGDSAVYFCASSQGTVYGYTFGSGTRLTVV.

This chain links TRBV3-1 with TRBJ2-7; D remains unclear. This CDR3 spans 12 amino acids. CDR1 and CDR2 from the germline V gene are LGHDT and YNNKEL (reference sequence). V was shortened by 4 bases and J by 6 bases, with 10 bases between the two germline ends. DNA of the CDR3: TGTGCCAGCAGCCCCGTGGGTGGCGAGCAGTACTTC. It encodes CASSPVGGEQYF.

The rearrangement uses TRBV15 and TRBJ2-7; 8 positions agree with TRBD1. The V gene end was trimmed by 3 bases and the J gene end by 7 bases; junction bases not matched to a gene: 8. CDR1 is LNHNV, CDR2 YYDKDF, per germline (reference sequence). The CDR3 loop spans 14 amino acids. CDR3 nucleotide sequence: TGTGCCACCAGCAGGGACAGGGCTTCGTTTGAGCAGTACGTC. This gives the protein CATSRDRASFEQYV.

This clonotype appeared a single time. The chain uses TRBV12-3 or TRBV12-4 and TRBJ2-1; 8 positions match TRBD2. This CDR3 has 15 amino acids. The junction had 6 bases not matched to a gene; V was cut back by 6 bases and J by 2 bases. CDR3 sequence: CASSRNSGAYNEQFF. In DNA, the CDR3 is TGTGCCAGCAGCCGAAATAGCGGGGCCTACAATGAGCAGTTCTTC.

CDR3 coding DNA: TGTGCCAGCTCACCCGACAGCCGGCAAGAGCAGTACTTC. It is translated as CASSPDSRQEQYF. The rearrangement uses TRBV18 and TRBJ2-7; weak D call: TRBD1 (5 bases). The CDR3 runs 13 residues. The germline V gene has CDR1 KGHSH and CDR2 LQKENI. V gave up 3 bases and J gave up 7 bases, with 13 bases separating them.

This chain uses TRBV23-1 with TRBJ1-1, with no clear D. TRBV23-1 is filed as an ORF, its function uncertain. V was cut by 10 bases and J by 6 bases, with 12 bases left in between. CDR3 length: 11 residues. The CDR3 nucleotides read TGCGCCACAGGAGACGAAGCTGAAGCTTTCTTT. This codes for CATGDEAEAFF.

This clonotype has only a few counts. The chain employs TRBV28 and TRBJ1-5, with D unclear. Germline V gene sequence: CDR1 MDHEN, CDR2 SYDVKM. The V end was cut by 2 bases, the J end by 4 bases, with 3 bases between. CDR3 length: 12 residues. The CDR3 bases are TGTGCCAGCAGTTTAAATAATCAGCCCCAGCATTTT. Its translation: CASSLNNQPQHF.

The rearrangement uses TRBV7-2 and TRBJ2-7, with no clear D. There are 12 residues in the CDR3. Germline CDR1 is SGHTA and CDR2 is FQGNSA. The V gene lost 3 bases and the J gene lost 3 bases, with 6 bases spanning the gap. The CDR3 nucleotides are TGTGCCAGCAGCTTTTCAAACTACGAGCAGTACTTC. The encoded protein is CASSFSNYEQYF.

V usage is TRBV20-1 and J usage is TRBJ1-5; TRBD1 is a possible D gene (5 bases). CDR1 and CDR2 (germline): DFQATT, SNEGSKA (reference sequence). V shed 6 bases and J shed 0 bases, with 12 bases lying between them. CDR3 size: 14 residues. As DNA, the CDR3 is TGCAGTGCCGGGGGGGTTGATAGCAATCAGCCCCAGCATTTT. Encoded protein: CSAGGVDSNQPQHF.

The V call is TRBV29-1, the J call TRBJ2-3; perhaps D is TRBD1 or TRBD2 (5 bases each). This CDR3 is 14 amino acids long. Germline values: CDR1 SQVTM, CDR2 ANQGSEA. V was trimmed by 5 bases and J by 6 bases, leaving 18 bases between them. In DNA form, the CDR3 reads TGCAGCGTTCCGAGGGGCCCATTCTCCGATACGCAGTATTTT. Translation gives CSVPRGPFSDTQYF.

This clonotype was seen once. V usage is TRBV11-2 and J usage is TRBJ2-6; D is ambiguous. Per the germline V gene, CDR1 is SGHAT and CDR2 is FQNNGV. The length of the CDR3 is 16 residues. Trimming took off 1 base at V and 2 bases at J, with 9 bases between the two ends. This CDR3 reads CASSLGLYPGANVLTF. DNA for the CDR3: TGTGCCAGCAGCTTAGGGTTATACCCTGGGGCCAACGTCCTGACTTTC.

The V and J genes are TRBV29-1 and TRBJ1-1; D is ambiguous. The V end lost 2 bases, the J end lost 1 base, and 11 bases lay between the germline ends. Germline-derived CDR1 and CDR2 are SQVTM and ANQGSEA. The CDR3 runs to 14 residues. In nucleotides, the CDR3 is TGCAGCGTTGAAAGGCGCCTAGCGAACACTGAAGCTTTCTTT. Translating gives CSVERRLANTEAFF.

The J gene is TRBJ2-2, the V gene TRBV3-1, with 7 bases identical to TRBD1. The CDR3 covers 13 residues. The V gene end was trimmed by 0 bases and the J gene end by 11 bases; junction bases not matched to a gene: 3. Germline V CDR1 and CDR2: LGHDT, YNNKEL (reference sequence). The CDR3 nucleotides are TGTGCCAGCAGCCAAGATCGACAGGGAGAGCTGTTTTTT. It specifies CASSQDRQGELFF.

The CDR3 here is CASSLTSWTANYGYTF. CDR3 DNA sequence: TGTGCCAGCAGCCTAACCTCTTGGACGGCTAACTATGGCTACACCTTC. The gene calls are TRBV7-2 and TRBJ1-2; D is ambiguous. The CDR3 length is 16 residues. Trimming removed 5 bases from V and 0 bases from J, with 16 bases in between. Germline V CDR1 and CDR2: SGHTA, FQGNSA.